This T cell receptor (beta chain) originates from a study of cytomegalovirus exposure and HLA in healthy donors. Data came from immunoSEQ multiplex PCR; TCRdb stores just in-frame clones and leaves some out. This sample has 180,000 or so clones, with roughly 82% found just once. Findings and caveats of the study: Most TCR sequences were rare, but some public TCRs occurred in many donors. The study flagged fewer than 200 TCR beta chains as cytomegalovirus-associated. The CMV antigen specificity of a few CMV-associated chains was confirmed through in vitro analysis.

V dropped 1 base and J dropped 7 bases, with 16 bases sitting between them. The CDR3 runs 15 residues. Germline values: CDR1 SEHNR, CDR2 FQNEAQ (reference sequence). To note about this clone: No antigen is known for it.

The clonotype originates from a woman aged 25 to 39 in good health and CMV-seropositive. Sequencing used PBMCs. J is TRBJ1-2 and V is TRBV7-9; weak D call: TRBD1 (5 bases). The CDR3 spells CASSLGDEGVVGYTF. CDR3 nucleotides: TGTGCCAGCAGCTTAGGGGATGAAGGGGTCGTTGGCTACACCTTC.